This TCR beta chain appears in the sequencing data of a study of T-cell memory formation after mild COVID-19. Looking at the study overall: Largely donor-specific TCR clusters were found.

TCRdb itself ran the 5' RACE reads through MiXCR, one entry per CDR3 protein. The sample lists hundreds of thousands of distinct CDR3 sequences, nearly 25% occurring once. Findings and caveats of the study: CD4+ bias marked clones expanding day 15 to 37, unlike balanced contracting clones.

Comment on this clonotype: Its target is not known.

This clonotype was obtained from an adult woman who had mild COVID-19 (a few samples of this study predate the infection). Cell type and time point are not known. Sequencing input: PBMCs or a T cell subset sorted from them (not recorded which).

CDR3 DNA sequence: TGTGCCAGCAGTTACTGGGACGCAGGTGAGCAGTTCTTC. As protein: CASSYWDAGEQFF. The chain combines TRBV6-2 or TRBV6-3 with TRBJ2-1, with D tentatively TRBD1 or TRBD2 (5 bases each). Germline V gene sequence: CDR1 MNHEY, CDR2 SVGEGT. This CDR3 is built from 13 residues. The V and J ends lost 1 base and 9 bases respectively, with 10 bases between them.